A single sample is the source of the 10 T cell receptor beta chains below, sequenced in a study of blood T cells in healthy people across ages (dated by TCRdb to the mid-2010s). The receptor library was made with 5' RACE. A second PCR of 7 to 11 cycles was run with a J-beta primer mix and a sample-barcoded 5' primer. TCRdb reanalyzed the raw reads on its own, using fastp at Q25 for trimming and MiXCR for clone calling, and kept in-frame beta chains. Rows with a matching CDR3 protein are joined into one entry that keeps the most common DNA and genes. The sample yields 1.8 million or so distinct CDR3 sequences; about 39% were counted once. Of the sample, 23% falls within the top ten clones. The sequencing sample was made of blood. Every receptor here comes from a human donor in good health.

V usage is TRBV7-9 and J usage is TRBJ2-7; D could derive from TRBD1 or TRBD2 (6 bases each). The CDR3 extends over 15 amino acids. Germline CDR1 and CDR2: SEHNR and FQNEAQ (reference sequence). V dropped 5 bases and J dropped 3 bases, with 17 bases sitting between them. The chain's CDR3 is CASSARRDKDYEQYF. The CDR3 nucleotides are TGTGCCAGCAGCGCCCGGCGGGACAAAGACTACGAGCAGTACTTC.

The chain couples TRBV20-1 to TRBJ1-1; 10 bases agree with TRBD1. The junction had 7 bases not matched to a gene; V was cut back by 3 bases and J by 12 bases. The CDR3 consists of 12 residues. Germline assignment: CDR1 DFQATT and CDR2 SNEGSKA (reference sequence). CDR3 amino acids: CSASGTGDQTFF. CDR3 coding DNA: TGCAGTGCTAGTGGGACAGGGGATCAAACTTTCTTT.

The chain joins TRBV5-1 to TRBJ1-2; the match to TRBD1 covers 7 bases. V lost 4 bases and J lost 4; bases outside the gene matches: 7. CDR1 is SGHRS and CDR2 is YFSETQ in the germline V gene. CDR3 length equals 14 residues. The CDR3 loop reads CASSPDRTGYGYTF. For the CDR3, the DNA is TGCGCCAGCAGCCCGGACCGGACAGGCTATGGCTACACCTTC. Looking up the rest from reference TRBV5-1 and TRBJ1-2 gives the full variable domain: KAGVTQTPRYLIKTRGQQVTLSCSPISGHRSVSWYQQTPGQGLQFLFEYFSETQRNKGNFPGRFSGRQFSNSRSEMNVSTLELGDSALYLCASSPDRTGYGYTFGSGTRLTVV.

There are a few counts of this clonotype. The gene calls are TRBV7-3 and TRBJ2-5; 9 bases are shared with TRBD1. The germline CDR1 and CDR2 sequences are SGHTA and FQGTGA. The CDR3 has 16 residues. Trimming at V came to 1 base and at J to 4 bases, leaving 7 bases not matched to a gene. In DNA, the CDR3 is TGTGCCAGCAGCTTAAGAGGGGGACAGGGCCCAGAGACCCAGTACTTC. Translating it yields CASSLRGGQGPETQYF.

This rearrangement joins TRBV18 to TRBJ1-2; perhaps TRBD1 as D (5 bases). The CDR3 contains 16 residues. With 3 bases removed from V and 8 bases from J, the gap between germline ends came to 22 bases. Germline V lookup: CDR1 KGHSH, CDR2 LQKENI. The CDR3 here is CASSPETGPPSNGYTF. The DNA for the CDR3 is TGTGCCAGCTCACCCGAAACAGGCCCGCCGTCTAACGGCTACACCTTC.

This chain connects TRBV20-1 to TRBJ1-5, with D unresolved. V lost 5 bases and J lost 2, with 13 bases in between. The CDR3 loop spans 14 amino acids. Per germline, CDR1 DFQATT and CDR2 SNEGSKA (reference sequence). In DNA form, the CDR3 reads TGCAGTGCTTCGGCCTTTGAGGGCAATCAGCCCCAGCATTTT. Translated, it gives CSASAFEGNQPQHF.

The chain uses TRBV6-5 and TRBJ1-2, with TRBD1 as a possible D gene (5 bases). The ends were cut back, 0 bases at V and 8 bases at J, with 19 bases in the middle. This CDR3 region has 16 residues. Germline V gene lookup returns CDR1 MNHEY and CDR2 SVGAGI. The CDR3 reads CASSYSTQDGTRGYTF. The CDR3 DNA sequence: TGTGCCAGCAGTTACTCGACACAGGACGGCACGAGAGGCTACACCTTC.

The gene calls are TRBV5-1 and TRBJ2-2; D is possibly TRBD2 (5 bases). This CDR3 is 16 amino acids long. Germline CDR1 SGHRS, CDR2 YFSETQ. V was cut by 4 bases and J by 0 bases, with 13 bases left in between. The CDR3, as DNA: TGCGCCAGCAGCGTTCCGGGATCCGCGAACACCGGGGAGCTGTTTTTT. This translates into CASSVPGSANTGELFF.

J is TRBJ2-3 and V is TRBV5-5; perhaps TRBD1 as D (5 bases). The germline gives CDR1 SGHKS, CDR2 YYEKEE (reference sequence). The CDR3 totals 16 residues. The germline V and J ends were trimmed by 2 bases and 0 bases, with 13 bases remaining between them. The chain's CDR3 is CASSFPWQGSTDTQYF. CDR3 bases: TGTGCCAGCAGCTTTCCTTGGCAGGGTAGCACAGATACGCAGTATTTT.

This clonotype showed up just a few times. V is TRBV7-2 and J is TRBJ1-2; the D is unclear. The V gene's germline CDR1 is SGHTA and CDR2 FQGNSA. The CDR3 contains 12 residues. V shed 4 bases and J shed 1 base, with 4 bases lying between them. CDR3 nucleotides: TGTGCCAGCAGCTACAATAACTATGGCTACACCTTC. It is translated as CASSYNNYGYTF.